This is a list of T cell receptor beta chains from one sample in a study of T-cell reconstitution after alpha-beta-depleted transplantation in children. TCRdb re-called the PCR reads with MiXCR, one entry per CDR3 protein. The table lists just under 550,000 distinct CDR3 sequences, about 18% of them singletons. The starting material was PBMCs from the stem cell graft donor, obtained from the stem cell graft. These receptors were taken from a human donor who donated a stem cell graft to a child with acute lymphoblastic leukemia. CDR3s include the opening cysteine and the closing phenylalanine or tryptophan.

V	J	CDR3
TRBV12-3/TRBV12-4	TRBJ2-4	CASSAMVRNIQYF
TRBV10-3	TRBJ2-5	CAISEQVTSGRRVQETQYF
TRBV12-3/TRBV12-4	TRBJ1-1	CASIRVPFMNTEAFF
TRBV15	TRBJ2-4	CATSTGQGVPLLGKNIQYF
TRBV5-1	TRBJ1-1	CASSWPAGEGDTEAFF
TRBV7-9	TRBJ2-1	CASSYITGGEQFF
TRBV18	TRBJ2-1	CASSPVDFNEQFF
TRBV4-1	TRBJ1-5	CASSRGQGTDQPQHF
TRBV9	TRBJ2-7	CASSSGQGESYEQYF
TRBV15	TRBJ2-1	CATSRVQDWISYNEQFF
TRBV5-5	TRBJ2-1	CASSSGAAQQFF
TRBV28	TRBJ2-1	CASSGHGSTYNEQFF
TRBV9	TRBJ2-2	CASSGSGRAAGELFF
TRBV5-8	TRBJ2-7	CASSLVPTNGVYEQYF
TRBV7-2	TRBJ2-1	CASSLQQIKFF
TRBV27	TRBJ2-7	CASSHGQVGSYEQYF
TRBV4-1	TRBJ1-3	CASSQPDREPGNTIYF
TRBV25-1	TRBJ2-7	CASSVETSGIYEQYF
TRBV25-1	TRBJ1-4	CASSELASGEKLFF
TRBV5-1	TRBJ2-5	CASSWGGQETQYF
TRBV20-1	TRBJ2-3	CSANVFLGPLDTQYF
TRBV25-1	TRBJ2-7	CASSSGVPHEQYF
TRBV7-2	TRBJ2-7	CASSFPAGGAEQYF
TRBV5-1	TRBJ2-1	CASRARPENEQFF